The TCR beta chain under discussion was sequenced for a study of blood T cell repertoires in COVID-19. The method was immunoSEQ multiplex PCR; TCRdb's version includes in-frame clones alone and lacks a portion of them. The profile covers around 300,000 clones, with approximately 92% appearing a single time and 2% to 3% taken by the ten largest. Before being deemed recovered, Cohort 3 donors had two negative PCRs, clearance, or symptom resolution. From germline, CDR1 is SGHTA and CDR2 FQGNSA. With 2 bases removed from V and 0 bases from J, the gap between germline ends came to 10 bases. The CDR3 totals 15 residues.

Sequencing used PBMCs or T cells enriched from blood (not recorded which). The chain uses TRBV7-2 and TRBJ1-2; weak D call: TRBD1 (5 bases). The sequence came from a woman between 18 and 30 years old who had recovered from COVID-19. The CDR3 region is CASSLRSGSNYGYTF. CDR3 DNA: TGTGCCAGCAGCTTACGGTCAGGGTCTAACTATGGCTACACCTTC.